The 3 T cell receptor beta chains presented below share a single source sample, sequenced in a study of blood T cell repertoires in COVID-19. Using immunoSEQ multiplex PCR, the repertoire was profiled, and TCRdb retains in-frame clones only, with some absent. Here the sample spans about 86,000 clones, around 81% being singletons. The sequencing sample was made of peripheral blood. These receptors all stem from a man aged 45-60 years with acute or convalescent COVID-19.

This clone appeared a single time. V is TRBV7-9 and J is TRBJ1-6; possible D gene TRBD1, 6 bases. Germline V gene sequence: CDR1 SEHNR, CDR2 FQNEAQ (reference sequence). The CDR3 is 17 amino acids. Trimming removed 7 bases from V and 0 bases from J, with 16 bases in between. The CDR3 DNA sequence: TGTGCCAGCAACTTCGCAACAGGGTACTCCTATAATTCACCCCTCCACTTT. This encodes CASNFATGYSYNSPLHF.

The chain links TRBV21-1 to TRBJ2-7; the table calls TRBD2, which could not be checked here. TRBV21-1 is labeled a pseudogene. There are 17 residues in the CDR3. The CDR3 DNA reads TGTGCCAGCAGCCGCGGGGGTGCGGGAGGCCCTCCTCGCGAGCAGTACTTC. It encodes CASSRGGAGGPPREQYF.

This rearrangement joins TRBV25-1 to TRBJ1-1; TRBD1 is a possible D gene (6 bases). V lost 4 bases and J 0 bases, leaving 12 bases between the germline ends. This CDR3 has 15 residues. Germline V lookup: CDR1 MGHDK, CDR2 SYGVNS. DNA of the CDR3: TGTGCCAGCAGTGGGGCCGGACAGCTGAACACTGAAGCTTTCTTT. Amino acids: CASSGAGQLNTEAFF.